This T cell receptor beta chain was identified in a study of radiation and T cells in renal cell carcinoma. The repertoire was sequenced with immunoSEQ multiplex PCR; TCRdb's copy has only in-frame clones and lacks some. The data show 45,000 to 55,000 clones, about 80% seen once. As to this clone: Its matching antigen is unknown.

The sample's time point: blood 2 weeks post-SBRT. The treatment was: 15 Gy SBRT to primary tumor, nephrectomy 4 weeks later. The patient's renal cell carcinoma had clear cell pathology. Study results and caveats: In blood, top tumor clones expanded by 2 weeks, shrinking by 4.

This receptor was taken from a woman in her sixties or seventies with renal cell carcinoma. The starting material was blood, obtained from a patient whose treatment included radiotherapy and nephrectomy.

Here the CDR3 reads CASSSDGGGPHNEQFF. The CDR3 DNA reads as TGTGCCAGCAGCTCCGACGGGGGAGGGCCCCACAATGAGCAGTTCTTC. This chain links TRBV5-6 with TRBJ2-1, with 7 bases identical to TRBD2. Germline CDR1 reads SGHDT; CDR2 reads YYEEEE. The CDR3 spans 16 residues. The ends lost 3 bases at V and 5 bases at J; junction bases unmatched: 11.